Shown below are 26 T cell receptor beta chains from a single sample sequenced in a study of control samples from healthy donors and cancer patients. TCRdb keeps only in-frame clones here, not all; method: immunoSEQ multiplex PCR. The repertoire has about 130,000 clones, over 75% of them found once; the top ten carry around 2.3%. The sequencing sample was made of blood. These receptors all stem from a man aged 40-49 years in good health.

This chain links TRBV10-3 with TRBJ2-7; 10 bases fit TRBD1. J was trimmed by 2 bases and V by 4 bases; bases with no gene match: 8. The CDR3 covers 16 residues. CDR1 is ENHRY and CDR2 is SYGVKD in the germline V gene. Written as DNA, the CDR3 is TGTGCCATCAGTGGACCGGGGACAGGGGTTCCCTACGAGCAGTACTTC. It codes for CAISGPGTGVPYEQYF.

V is TRBV19 and J is TRBJ1-4; no firm D call. This CDR3 has 15 residues. The V end was cut by 3 bases, the J end by 4 bases, with 12 bases between. CDR1 is LNHDA and CDR2 is SQIVND in the germline V gene (reference sequence). In DNA form, the CDR3 reads TGTGCCAGTAGTATCTCGCAGGCCTTTAATGAAAAACTGTTTTTT. It specifies CASSISQAFNEKLFF.

The rearrangement links TRBV6-6 to TRBJ1-2; possibly TRBD1 for D (5 bases). V was trimmed by 11 bases and J by 0 bases, leaving 13 bases between them. The CDR3 extends over 13 amino acids. CDR1 and CDR2 (germline): MNHNY, SVGAGI (reference sequence). The CDR3 nucleotides read TGTGCCGCGACGGGACCGACTAACTATGGCTACACCTTC. This sequence encodes CAATGPTNYGYTF.

V gene TRBV27 combines with J gene TRBJ2-2, with D possibly TRBD1 on 6 matching bases. CDR3 size: 14 residues. Germline CDR1 reads MNHEY; CDR2 reads SMNVEV (reference sequence). Trimming cost V 5 bases and J 1 base, with 8 bases left between them. This chain's CDR3 is CASSGQLNTGELFF. The CDR3 DNA reads as TGTGCCAGCAGTGGACAGTTGAACACCGGGGAGCTGTTTTTT.

The chain joins TRBV5-4 to TRBJ1-2; D not certain. From germline, CDR1 is SGHNT and CDR2 YYREEE (reference sequence). Trimming removed 0 bases from V and 4 bases from J, with 13 bases in between. CDR3 size: 15 residues. This chain's CDR3 is CASSLETSLAYGYTF. The CDR3 DNA follows: TGTGCCAGCAGCTTGGAGACCAGTCTCGCCTATGGCTACACCTTC.

V gene TRBV6-6 combines with J gene TRBJ1-3; 8 bases are shared with TRBD1. CDR3 size: 16 residues. V trimming: 4 bases; J trimming: 5 bases; junction bases outside the gene matches: 10. The germline gives CDR1 MNHNY, CDR2 SVGAGI (reference sequence). The DNA for the CDR3 is TGTGCCAGCAGTTCCTTAGAGGGACAGGTCAGAAACACCATATATTTT. Amino acids: CASSSLEGQVRNTIYF.

V and J are TRBV28 and TRBJ2-1, with D unresolved. Trimming took off 5 bases at V and 7 bases at J, with 9 bases between the two ends. In germline, CDR1 is MDHEN, CDR2 SYDVKM. CDR3 length: 12 residues. CDR3 bases: TGTGCCAGCAGTCTAATTAGAAATGAGCAGTTCTTC. It is translated as CASSLIRNEQFF.

The gene calls are TRBV6-5 and TRBJ1-5; 7 bases are shared with TRBD1. V shed 6 bases, J shed 9 bases, and the junction held 14 bases outside the gene matches. The CDR3 loop spans 15 amino acids. Germline V CDR1 and CDR2: MNHEY, SVGAGI. Here the CDR3 reads CASSPDRAHLGPQHF. CDR3 in DNA: TGTGCCAGCAGCCCCGACAGGGCCCACCTGGGGCCCCAGCATTTT.

The chain carries TRBV2 and TRBJ2-4; 8 bases are a match to TRBD1. The germline CDR1 and CDR2 sequences are SNHLY and FYNNEI. V trimming: 4 bases; J trimming: 8 bases; junction bases outside the gene matches: 7. The CDR3 runs to 14 residues. The chain's CDR3 is CASSGQGAGYIQYF. The DNA of the CDR3 is TGTGCCAGCAGTGGGCAGGGGGCCGGGTACATTCAGTACTTC.

The gene calls are TRBV7-3 and TRBJ2-1, with D perhaps matching TRBD2 (5 bases). CDR1 is SGHTA and CDR2 is FQGTGA in the germline V gene. Trimming shortened V by 5 bases and J by 4 bases, and 18 bases separated the two germline ends. CDR3 length equals 16 residues. In DNA form, the CDR3 reads TGTGCCAGCAGCGCGGACTCCTGGGCCCTTTACAATGAGCAGTTCTTC. Translated, it gives CASSADSWALYNEQFF.

The chain uses TRBV6-5 and TRBJ2-3, with TRBD2 identical over 10 bases. The CDR3 consists of 14 residues. Looked up from germline, CDR1 is MNHEY and CDR2 is SVGAGI. Trimming at V came to 6 bases and at J to 2 bases, leaving 2 bases not matched to a gene. The CDR3 nucleotides read TGTGCCAGCAGCCTAGCGGGGGCCACAGATACGCAGTATTTT. Translating it yields CASSLAGATDTQYF.

This sequence joins TRBV6-2 or TRBV6-3 and TRBJ1-5, with TRBD1 matching over 9 bases. V was clipped by 0 bases and J by 7 bases; unmatched bases: 7. The CDR3 spans 16 residues. From germline, CDR1 is MNHEY and CDR2 SVGEGT. CDR3 nucleotide sequence: TGTGCCAGCAGTTACTCGAAGGGACAGGGTGTCCAGCCCCAGCATTTT. Translated, it gives CASSYSKGQGVQPQHF.

The rearrangement uses TRBV10-1 and TRBJ2-1; 8 bases fit TRBD2. This CDR3 has 16 residues. The V gene end was trimmed by 0 bases and the J gene end by 4 bases; junction bases not matched to a gene: 5. The germline CDR1 and CDR2 sequences are WNHNN and SYGVQD (reference sequence). The chain's CDR3 is CASSESGGGMYNEQFF. The CDR3 DNA follows: TGCGCCAGCAGTGAGTCCGGCGGGGGGATGTACAATGAGCAGTTCTTC.

The chain employs TRBV6-1 and TRBJ2-1, with TRBD2 matching 8 bases. There are 16 residues in the CDR3. V shed 4 bases, J shed 5 bases, and the junction held 10 bases outside the gene matches. Germline V gene lookup returns CDR1 MNHNS and CDR2 SASEGT. CDR3 in amino acids: CASSALVSGGNNEQFF. In DNA, the CDR3 is TGTGCCAGCAGTGCCTTGGTCAGCGGGGGAAACAATGAGCAGTTCTTC.

The CDR3 sequence: CASSADAAGGIGYTF. CDR3 DNA: TGTGCCAGCAGCGCCGACGCGGCAGGGGGCATCGGCTACACCTTC. The chain is built from TRBV7-8 and TRBJ1-2; 8 bases align to TRBD1. Losses at the gene ends were 5 bases for V and 8 bases for J; bases not matched to a gene: 13. Germline V gives CDR1 SGHVS, CDR2 FQNEAQ. This CDR3 is 15 amino acids long. The whole variable domain, remainder taken from reference TRBV7-8 and TRBJ1-2, is GAGVSQSPRYKVAKRGQDVALRCDPISGHVSLFWYQQALGQGPEFLTYFQNEAQLDKSGLPSDRFFAERPEGSVSTLKIQRTQQEDSAVYLCASSADAAGGIGYTFGSGTRLTVV.

V is TRBV7-3 and J is TRBJ2-1; D not certain. The CDR3 contains 12 residues. Trimming cost V 5 bases and J 9 bases, with 11 bases left between them. CDR1 is SGHTA, CDR2 FQGTGA, per germline. As DNA, the CDR3 is TGTGCCAGCAGCCCGACAAATGGTGAGCAGTTCTTC. This sequence encodes CASSPTNGEQFF.

The V gene is TRBV14, the J gene TRBJ1-5; tentative D call: TRBD1 (5 bases). The CDR3 has 14 amino acids. Trimming pared 1 base from V and 11 bases from J, leaving 15 bases between. Germline CDR1 reads SGHDN; CDR2 reads FVKESK. DNA for the CDR3: TGTGCCAGCAGCCAAGGAGGGGTGGGGATGGCCCAGCATTTT. Translation gives CASSQGGVGMAQHF.

The chain uses TRBV12-3 or TRBV12-4 and TRBJ1-5; D is possibly TRBD1 (5 bases). The CDR3 sequence is 12 residues long. V was clipped by 3 bases and J by 7 bases, with 7 bases between them. Here the CDR3 reads CASSLPGQPQHF. The CDR3 DNA reads as TGTGCCAGCAGTTTGCCAGGGCAGCCCCAGCATTTT.

J is TRBJ2-2 and V is TRBV14, with 8 positions matching TRBD2. Germline CDR1 reads SGHDN; CDR2 reads FVKESK. CDR3 length: 15 amino acids. Trimming removed 6 bases from V and 4 bases from J; junction bases left unmatched: 7. CDR3 nucleotide sequence: TGTGCCAGCAGGTCAGGACTAGCCGGCACCGGGGAGCTGTTTTTT. Amino acids: CASRSGLAGTGELFF.

A note on this clone: The same CDR3 also results from other DNA sequences found in this sample. The V gene is TRBV12-3 or TRBV12-4, the J gene TRBJ2-5; D is unresolved. With 6 bases removed from V and 5 bases from J, the gap between germline ends came to 7 bases. The CDR3 extends over 11 amino acids. The CDR3 loop is CASSYRETQYF. CDR3 sequence (DNA): TGTGCCAGCAGCTACCGGGAGACCCAGTACTTC.

The chain's CDR3 is CASSSIGGGDSNQPQHF. CDR3 sequence (DNA): TGTGCCAGCAGTTCCATCGGGGGAGGGGATAGCAATCAGCCCCAGCATTTT. The chain carries TRBV28 and TRBJ1-5; TRBD1 might be the D (5 bases). Per germline, CDR1 MDHEN and CDR2 SYDVKM. Trimming left V 4 bases short and J 0 bases short, with 16 bases between. This CDR3 has 17 residues.

J is TRBJ2-2 and V is TRBV18, with D hard to call. Germline V gene data show CDR1 as KGHSH and CDR2 as LQKENI. The CDR3 runs to 14 residues. Trimming stripped 5 bases from V and 7 bases from J, with 14 bases between. In DNA form, the CDR3 reads TGTGCCAGCTCAGTACGAGAAAGGAGCGGGGAGCTGTTTTTT. This sequence encodes CASSVRERSGELFF. The entire variable domain, with the rest obtained from reference TRBV18 and TRBJ2-2, is as follows: NAGVMQNPRHLVRRRGQEARLRCSPMKGHSHVYWYRQLPEEGLKFMVYLQKENIIDESGMPKERFSAEFPKEGPSILRIQQVVRGDSAAYFCASSVRERSGELFFGEGSRLTVL.

The chain couples TRBV20-1 to TRBJ2-7; TRBD1 matches at 9 bases. CDR1 is DFQATT and CDR2 is SNEGSKA in the germline V gene (reference sequence). The CDR3 sequence is 11 residues long. V shed 5 bases, J shed 7 bases, and the junction held 3 bases outside the gene matches. CDR3 in amino acids: CSAGQGREQYF. The CDR3 nucleotides are TGCAGTGCTGGACAGGGGCGGGAGCAGTACTTC.

The chain is built from TRBV27 and TRBJ2-7, with 12 nucleotides matching TRBD1. Per the germline V gene, CDR1 is MNHEY and CDR2 is SMNVEV (reference sequence). The CDR3 covers 17 residues. J was trimmed by 6 bases and V by 5 bases; bases with no gene match: 14. CDR3 sequence reads: CASSPLVGGQGAVEQYF. The CDR3 DNA follows: TGTGCCAGCAGTCCCCTGGTGGGGGGACAGGGGGCCGTCGAGCAGTACTTC.

This clone was found once. The chain has TRBV5-4 and TRBJ2-7; D possibly matches TRBD1 or TRBD2 (5 bases each). Germline CDR1 is SGHNT and CDR2 is YYREEE (reference sequence). V lost 3 bases, J lost 3 bases, and 13 bases lay in between. The CDR3 contains 14 residues. The CDR3 DNA is TGTGCCAGCAGCTCGACAGCGGACCTCTACGAGCAGTACTTC. This sequence encodes CASSSTADLYEQYF.

In DNA form, the CDR3 reads TGCGCCAGCAGCTCGGGACCGGGGGAGACCCAGTACTTC. The encoded protein is CASSSGPGETQYF. The rearrangement joins TRBV5-1 to TRBJ2-5, with D perhaps matching TRBD1 or TRBD2 (5 bases each). Germline V gives CDR1 SGHRS, CDR2 YFSETQ. The CDR3 runs 13 residues. Trimming took off 3 bases at V and 5 bases at J, with 11 bases between the two ends. The whole variable domain, filled in from reference TRBV5-1 and TRBJ2-5, reads KAGVTQTPRYLIKTRGQQVTLSCSPISGHRSVSWYQQTPGQGLQFLFEYFSETQRNKGNFPGRFSGRQFSNSRSEMNVSTLELGDSALYLCASSSGPGETQYFGPGTRLLVL.